This T cell receptor (beta chain) was observed in a study of T-cell reconstitution after alpha-beta-depleted transplantation in children. Study findings and constraints: Several hundred graft clones that had expanded were reportedly the source of alpha-beta T cells about two months after transplant. The study traced high day-60 TCRbeta diversity in some patients to surviving recipient T cells and thymic progenitors. A year post-transplant, T-cell counts and diversity derived mostly from newly produced T cells.

Unique molecular identifiers were built into the TCRbeta library. TCRdb processed the PCR reads anew with MiXCR; each CDR3 protein has one entry. The sample carries about 580,000 distinct CDR3 sequences, more than 20% recorded once. With respect to this clonotype: Its target is not known.

The V gene's germline CDR1 is SGHTA and CDR2 FQGNSA. The CDR3 consists of 14 residues. Deletions cut 0 bases from V and 6 bases from J, with 8 bases between. The starting material was PBMCs, mostly from graft donor cells, obtained 360 days after TCRalphabeta/CD19-depleted stem cell transplant. This chain connects TRBV7-2 to TRBJ2-2; D remains ambiguous. The sequence derives from a boy younger than two who had a stem cell transplant for acute myeloid leukemia, so the T cells may come from the graft donor. The CDR3 here is CASSLAAGSGELFF. The CDR3 coding sequence is TGTGCCAGCAGCTTAGCAGCCGGGTCCGGGGAGCTGTTTTTT.